The 27 T cell receptor beta chains reported below all come from one sample, sequenced in a study of blood T cell repertoires in COVID-19. Some clones are missing from TCRdb's copy, which holds only in-frame ones; the method was immunoSEQ multiplex PCR. The table has 250,000 or so clones, more than 80% seen once; the top ten hold less than 3%. The material sequenced was peripheral blood. The receptors were sampled from a man aged 25 to 40 with COVID-19, enrolled during active disease.

V gene TRBV7-2 combines with J gene TRBJ1-1; unclear D gene. The V end lost 4 bases, the J end lost 4 bases, and 7 bases lay between the germline ends. The CDR3 runs to 12 residues. Germline CDR1 is SGHTA and CDR2 is FQGNSA. CDR3 region: CASSSMSTEAFF. CDR3 coding DNA: TGTGCCAGCAGCTCCATGAGCACTGAAGCTTTCTTT.

The chain joins TRBV29-1 to TRBJ1-1, with 7 bases identical to TRBD1. V was clipped by 6 bases and J by 2 bases; unmatched bases: 6. Looked up from germline, CDR1 is SQVTM and CDR2 is ANQGSEA. This CDR3 spans 13 amino acids. The CDR3 DNA reads as TGCAGCGTACGGGACAGACCAAACACTGAAGCTTTCTTT. It translates to CSVRDRPNTEAFF.

This clone was observed once. V is TRBV28 and J is TRBJ2-7, with D tentatively TRBD1 (7 bases). CDR1 and CDR2 from the germline V gene are MDHEN and SYDVKM. Trimming removed 5 bases from V and 2 bases from J, with 16 bases in between. The CDR3 has 15 amino acids. The CDR3 region has the DNA TGTGCCAGCAGTATTACAGGGGAGGTCCCCTACGAGCAGTACTTC. Its translation is CASSITGEVPYEQYF.

The V and J genes are TRBV11-2 and TRBJ2-7; no firm D call. The ends were cut back, 1 base at V and 2 bases at J, with 3 bases in the middle. The germline gives CDR1 SGHAT, CDR2 FQNNGV. This CDR3 contains 12 residues. CDR3 nucleotide sequence: TGTGCCAGCAGCTTAGCTCCCTACGAGCAGTACTTC. This encodes CASSLAPYEQYF.

In the case of this clone: The sample has other DNA sequences that encode this CDR3 too. This sequence joins TRBV27 and TRBJ2-7, with D possibly TRBD2 on 5 matching bases. Trimming removed 5 bases from V and 2 bases from J, with 10 bases in between. CDR1 is MNHEY, CDR2 SMNVEV, per germline (reference sequence). CDR3 length: 13 amino acids. The CDR3 sequence is CASSRTPTYEQYF. The CDR3 DNA reads TGTGCCAGCAGTCGGACTCCTACCTACGAGCAGTACTTC.

V and J are TRBV6-5 and TRBJ2-2, with 8 bases aligning to TRBD1. Germline CDR1 reads MNHEY; CDR2 reads SVGAGI. This CDR3 region has 15 residues. The trim removed 5 bases at V and 1 base at J, leaving 3 bases unmatched. CDR3 nucleotides: TGTGCCAGCAGTCGACAGGGGTTGAACACCGGGGAGCTGTTTTTT. As protein: CASSRQGLNTGELFF.

The chain combines TRBV28 with TRBJ1-5; D is unresolved. The CDR3 extends over 14 amino acids. Germline V gene sequence: CDR1 MDHEN, CDR2 SYDVKM. The V gene lost 7 bases and the J gene lost 7 bases, with 17 bases spanning the gap. CDR3 amino acids: CASTPAGIFQPQHF. The DNA of the CDR3 is TGTGCCAGCACTCCGGCCGGGATCTTCCAGCCCCAGCATTTT.

This chain uses TRBV6-5 with TRBJ2-7; TRBD1 aligns across 8 bases. V gave up 0 bases and J gave up 6 bases; unmatched junction bases: 10. CDR3 length equals 16 residues. CDR1 is MNHEY and CDR2 is SVGAGI in the germline V gene. The CDR3 region is CASSYSDQGARAEQYF. The CDR3 coding sequence is TGTGCCAGCAGTTACTCGGACCAGGGGGCGAGGGCCGAGCAGTACTTC.

The chain joins TRBV27 to TRBJ2-7; tentative D call: TRBD2 (7 bases). Trimming removed 5 bases from V and 2 bases from J, with 13 bases in between. The germline CDR1 and CDR2 sequences are MNHEY and SMNVEV (reference sequence). This CDR3 has 14 residues. CDR3 amino acids: CASSRLGGPYEQYF. DNA of the CDR3: TGTGCCAGCAGTCGCCTCGGGGGGCCCTACGAGCAGTACTTC.

The V call is TRBV9, the J call TRBJ2-3; 11 nucleotides match TRBD2. The trim removed 3 bases at V and 5 bases at J, leaving 8 bases unmatched. Per germline, CDR1 SGDLS and CDR2 YYNGEE. The CDR3 has 16 amino acids. CDR3 DNA sequence: TGTGCCAGCAGCGCCCGAACTAGCGGGGGAGTAGATACGCAGTATTTT. Amino acid sequence: CASSARTSGGVDTQYF.

V usage is TRBV5-1 and J usage is TRBJ1-3; 8 bases match TRBD1. CDR1 is SGHRS, CDR2 YFSETQ, per germline. With 3 bases clipped from V and 3 bases from J, the junction kept 2 bases outside the gene matches. The CDR3 has 14 residues. CDR3: CASSSTGVGNTIYF. In DNA form, the CDR3 reads TGCGCCAGCAGCTCGACAGGGGTTGGAAACACCATATATTTT.

The chain links TRBV30 to TRBJ2-3, with D perhaps TRBD2 (5 bases). Germline V lookup: CDR1 GTSNPN, CDR2 SVGIG (reference sequence). The ends were cut back, 3 bases at V and 1 base at J, with 8 bases in the middle. The CDR3 has 13 residues. This CDR3 reads CAWRAGGTDTQYF. The CDR3 DNA reads TGTGCCTGGAGGGCGGGCGGCACAGATACGCAGTATTTT. Supplemented by reference TRBV30 and TRBJ2-3, the full variable domain reads SQTIHQWPATLVQPVGSPLSLECTVEGTSNPNLYWYRQAAGRGLQLLFYSVGIGQISSEVPQNLSASRPQDRQFILSSKKLLLSDSGFYLCAWRAGGTDTQYFGPGTRLTVL.

J is TRBJ1-3 and V is TRBV19; D is ambiguous. The CDR3 totals 15 residues. The V and J ends lost 7 bases and 0 bases respectively, with 13 bases between them. The V gene's germline CDR1 is LNHDA and CDR2 SQIVND (reference sequence). The CDR3 nucleotides read TGTGCCAGTACCCATCTGGGGAGCTCTGGAAACACCATATATTTT. Its translation: CASTHLGSSGNTIYF.

This clone showed up just a few times. CDR3 residues: CASSDLDRSPQPQHF. CDR3 bases: TGTGCCAGCAGTGACCTGGACAGGTCCCCCCAGCCCCAGCATTTT. The chain uses TRBV6-4 and TRBJ1-5; 7 nucleotides agree with TRBD1. The CDR3 has 15 residues. Germline-derived CDR1 and CDR2 are MRHNA and SNTAGT. V shed 2 bases and J 7 bases; nucleotides not matched to a gene: 8.

The genes are TRBV7-2 and TRBJ2-1; 11 bases fit TRBD2. V was pared by 4 bases and J by 4 bases, with 6 bases of the junction left unmatched. Germline CDR1 SGHTA, CDR2 FQGNSA. This CDR3 is built from 16 residues. As DNA, the CDR3 is TGTGCCAGCAGCTGGCGAGGGACTAGCGGTTACAATGAGCAGTTCTTC. This codes for CASSWRGTSGYNEQFF.

The rearrangement links TRBV3-1 (or the pseudogene TRBV3-2) to TRBJ1-2; TRBD1 matches at 7 bases. CDR3 length: 16 amino acids. The J segment lost 7 bases and the V segment lost 4 bases, leaving 15 bases of the junction unmatched. Germline V gives CDR1 LGHDT, CDR2 YNNKEL (reference sequence). This CDR3 is CASSLQGQRSGGGYTF. As DNA, the CDR3 is TGTGCCAGCAGCCTACAAGGCCAGAGGTCAGGGGGTGGCTACACCTTC.

This chain joins TRBV19 and TRBJ2-1; 11 bases align to TRBD2. CDR1 is LNHDA and CDR2 is SQIVND in the germline V gene (reference sequence). V lost 6 bases and J lost 10; bases outside the gene matches: 5. The CDR3 extends over 13 amino acids. Written as DNA, the CDR3 is TGTGCCAGTAGACTAGCGGGAGTAAAAGAGCAGTTCTTC. Translated, it gives CASRLAGVKEQFF.

The chain uses TRBV24-1 and TRBJ2-7; 11 bases are shared with TRBD1. The CDR3 spans 14 residues. V trimming: 9 bases; J trimming: 5 bases; junction bases outside the gene matches: 8. From germline, CDR1 is KGHDR and CDR2 SFDVKD. The CDR3 coding sequence is TGTGCCACCGCCACGGGGACAGGGGGGGACGAGCAGTACTTC. Its translation is CATATGTGGDEQYF.

CDR3 in DNA: TGTGCCGGCTCGGGGAAGGAGGCCCCGAACACCGGGGAGCTGTTTTTT. It is translated as CAGSGKEAPNTGELFF. The chain is built from TRBV28 and TRBJ2-2, with D possibly matching TRBD2 (5 bases). The V gene lost 11 bases and the J gene lost 0 bases, with 19 bases spanning the gap. The CDR3 consists of 16 residues. Per germline, CDR1 MDHEN and CDR2 SYDVKM.

The chain has TRBV11-3 and TRBJ2-1; 11 bases fit TRBD2. The trim removed 1 base at V and 1 base at J, leaving 0 bases unmatched. There are 16 residues in the CDR3. CDR1 SGHNT and CDR2 YENEEA come from the germline V gene. The CDR3 protein is CASSLVAGGSYNEQFF. The DNA of the CDR3 is TGTGCCAGCAGCTTAGTAGCGGGAGGGTCCTACAATGAGCAGTTCTTC.

The chain carries TRBV30 and TRBJ1-5; 7 bases agree with TRBD1. Trimming cost V 1 base and J 6 bases; bases outside gene matches: 3. The CDR3 loop spans 13 amino acids. CDR1 GTSNPN and CDR2 SVGIG come from the germline V gene (reference sequence). This CDR3 reads CAWSATGVQPQHF. CDR3 DNA sequence: TGTGCCTGGAGTGCCACAGGGGTTCAGCCCCAGCATTTT.

This chain connects TRBV9 to TRBJ2-2; TRBD1 matches 11 bases. This CDR3 comprises 17 residues. CDR1 and CDR2 (germline): SGDLS, YYNGEE. The V and J ends lost 3 bases and 1 base, in that order; junction bases with no gene match: 5. CDR3 nucleotides: TGTGCCAGCAGCGACCTGGGACAGGGGGGGAACACCGGGGAGCTGTTTTTT. Its translation: CASSDLGQGGNTGELFF.

This sequence joins TRBV6-5 and TRBJ2-3; a possible D gene is TRBD1 (5 bases). Germline CDR1 MNHEY, CDR2 SVGAGI. The CDR3 is 15 amino acids. V lost 0 bases to trimming and J lost 2 bases, with 9 bases between them. The CDR3 region is CASSYSVTATDTQYF. CDR3 nucleotides: TGTGCCAGCAGTTACTCGGTGACAGCCACAGATACGCAGTATTTT.

The V and J genes are TRBV7-9 and TRBJ2-3, with TRBD2 matching 10 bases. Germline V CDR1 and CDR2: SEHNR, FQNEAQ (reference sequence). The CDR3 is 16 residues long. The V gene end was trimmed by 1 base and the J gene end by 5 bases; junction bases not matched to a gene: 6. The CDR3 region has the DNA TGTGCCAGCAGCTTAGTGAGCGGGAGGGCCAGAGATACGCAGTATTTT. It specifies CASSLVSGRARDTQYF.

V is TRBV4-1 and J is TRBJ2-1; weak D call: TRBD1 (5 bases). V dropped 3 bases and J dropped 3 bases, with 15 bases sitting between them. The CDR3 length is 16 residues. The germline V gene has CDR1 MGHRA and CDR2 YSYEKL. The CDR3 DNA reads TGCGCCAGCAGCCAGGTGACAGTTACTATCTACAATGAGCAGTTCTTC. Protein: CASSQVTVTIYNEQFF.

The chain employs TRBV19 and TRBJ1-5; 8 positions agree with TRBD1. This CDR3 contains 17 residues. Trimming took 4 bases from V and 4 from J; bases not matched to a gene: 12. Germline CDR1 and CDR2: LNHDA and SQIVND (reference sequence). The CDR3 nucleotides are TGTGCCAGTAGTAATATTAGGGGGGACAGGTTAAATCAGCCCCAGCATTTT. Protein: CASSNIRGDRLNQPQHF.

This chain links TRBV2 with TRBJ1-2; possibly TRBD1 for D (5 bases). The CDR3 runs to 14 residues. Germline V CDR1 and CDR2: SNHLY, FYNNEI. Trimming pared 5 bases from V and 7 bases from J, leaving 17 bases between. CDR3 bases: TGTGCCAGCAGTAAGGAGGGGCGACTGGGTGGCTACACCTTC. Translated, it gives CASSKEGRLGGYTF.